Detailed here is one T cell receptor (beta chain). Assay: immunoSEQ multiplex PCR; the TCRdb copy retains only in-frame clones and omits some. The sample holds about 150,000 clones; about 92% are singletons and the top ten take about 8.6%. V lost 2 bases and J lost 3; bases outside the gene matches: 8. Germline V lookup: CDR1 SGHDT, CDR2 YYEEEE. There are 16 residues in the CDR3. The record originates from a study of T cell responses to AZD1222 COVID-19 vaccine. This chain uses TRBV5-6 with TRBJ1-2; the match to TRBD1 covers 9 bases. The clonotype was recovered from an adult in good health. The sequenced sample was peripheral blood, obtained on day 0 of AZD1222 vaccination. The chain's CDR3 is CASSLWGQGRYYGYTF. The CDR3 bases are TGTGCCAGCAGCTTATGGGGACAGGGCCGTTACTATGGCTACACCTTC.